The 2 T cell receptor beta chains below were found in one sample sequenced in a study of read filtering for tumor transcriptome and immune sequencing. From 300 to 450 ng of RNA, a library with molecular barcoded alpha/delta and beta/gamma adaptors was made. TCRdb passed the reads through MiXCR, listing each CDR3 protein once. Seen here are about 90,000 distinct CDR3 sequences, roughly an eighth observed once, and the top ten hold 14% to 15%. Sequencing used a population of CD138-negative cells sorted from bone marrow. Receptors were obtained from a donor over 35 with multiple myeloma.

This clonotype was seen many times. V is TRBV12-5 and J is TRBJ2-1; possible D gene TRBD1, 5 bases. This CDR3 has 15 amino acids. V dropped 0 bases and J dropped 5 bases, with 11 bases sitting between them. The germline V gene encodes CDR1 LGHNT and CDR2 FRNRAP. The CDR3 spells CASGLVAGLDNEQFF. The DNA for the CDR3 is TGTGCTAGTGGTTTGGTAGCAGGGCTGGACAATGAGCAGTTCTTC.

This clonotype appeared a single time. The J gene is TRBJ2-5, the V gene TRBV7-9, with TRBD2 as a possible D gene (5 bases). Germline V gene lookup returns CDR1 SEHNR and CDR2 FQNEAQ (reference sequence). This CDR3 has 17 amino acids. V lost 2 bases to trimming and J lost 5 bases, with 21 bases between them. CDR3 sequence: CASSLNDEGPIRETQYF. CDR3 DNA: TGTGCCAGCAGCTTAAACGATGAGGGCCCTATACGGGAGACCCAGTACTTC.